This T cell receptor (beta chain) was retrieved from a study of OX40 agonist ivuxolimab in advanced cancers. Looking at the study overall: Patients receiving dose escalation had hepatocellular carcinoma, melanoma, renal cell or head and neck cancer. The dose-escalation cohort was approximately 85% male, with a mean age of 60 years, ranging roughly 20 to 90. Study-wide results and limits: Fewer expanded clones were found on average in CD4+ than in CD8+ T cells.

As for this clone: Its antigen is not identified.

TCRdb's table, derived via immunoSEQ multiplex PCR, lists solely in-frame clones and lacks some. Here the sample spans under 85,000 clones, around nine tenths being singletons. V gave up 6 bases and J gave up 5 bases, with 7 bases separating them. Germline CDR1 reads MNHNY; CDR2 reads SVGAGI (reference sequence). This CDR3 spans 11 amino acids. The origin of this receptor is an adult with an advanced solid tumor such as melanoma, head and neck, liver or kidney cancer. This material consisted of CD4+ or CD8+ T cells sorted from blood, taken in a trial of the OX40 agonist ivuxolimab. The rearrangement links TRBV6-6 to TRBJ2-5, with D perhaps TRBD1 (5 bases). CDR3: CASRQEETQYF. DNA for the CDR3: TGTGCCAGCAGACAGGAGGAGACCCAGTACTTC.